A single sample is the source of the 20 T cell receptor beta chains below, sequenced in a study of response to subunit inactivated influenza vaccine. TCRdb re-called the RT-PCR reads through MiXCR, storing one row per CDR3 protein. Among 430,000 or so distinct CDR3 sequences listed, approximately 9.9% were seen once. The material was PBMCs from blood, obtained 45 days after vaccination. These receptors were obtained from a man aged 50 to 59 who received an inactivated influenza vaccine.

This clonotype was counted between two and nine times. The chain recombines TRBV7-9 with TRBJ2-1; 8 bases line up with TRBD2. The ends lost 1 base at V and 6 bases at J; junction bases unmatched: 5. The CDR3 loop spans 15 amino acids. CDR1 is SEHNR and CDR2 is FQNEAQ in the germline V gene (reference sequence). For the CDR3, the DNA is TGTGCCAGCAGCTTAGTAAGCGGGAGCCTCAATGAGCAGTTCTTC. It codes for CASSLVSGSLNEQFF.

This rearrangement joins TRBV29-1 to TRBJ2-1; no clear D gene. CDR1 SQVTM and CDR2 ANQGSEA come from the germline V gene. The CDR3 has 9 residues. Trimming cost V 3 bases and J 6 bases, with 0 bases left between them. CDR3 sequence reads: CSVDNEQFF. The CDR3 DNA sequence: TGCAGCGTTGACAATGAGCAGTTCTTC.

This clonotype appeared a few times. The V gene is TRBV20-1, the J gene TRBJ2-3, with TRBD1 matching 8 bases. The CDR3 covers 15 residues. Germline trimming cut 7 bases from V and 4 bases from J; bases unmatched to any gene: 13. Germline V lookup: CDR1 DFQATT, CDR2 SNEGSKA (reference sequence). CDR3 sequence: CSGLFPRGRADTQYF. The CDR3 DNA sequence: TGCAGTGGCCTCTTCCCCAGGGGGCGGGCAGATACGCAGTATTTT.

This clonotype was counted a few times. The chain employs TRBV24-1 and TRBJ2-5; D unresolved. Germline V lookup: CDR1 KGHDR, CDR2 SFDVKD. Trimming stripped 4 bases from V and 4 bases from J, with 9 bases between. The length of the CDR3 is 13 residues. In nucleotides, the CDR3 is TGTGCCACCAGTGACTCCTTGAGAGAGACCCAGTACTTC. Amino acid sequence: CATSDSLRETQYF.

This clonotype appeared a few times. This rearrangement joins TRBV20-1 to TRBJ1-6; no firm D call. The CDR3 covers 16 residues. Trimming cost V 0 bases and J 6 bases, with 15 bases left between them. Germline CDR1 and CDR2: DFQATT and SNEGSKA (reference sequence). CDR3 coding DNA: TGCAGTGCTAGAGATGCGGGTAGAGGAGTTAATTCACCCCTCCACTTT. Its protein is CSARDAGRGVNSPLHF.

The chain recombines TRBV6-1 with TRBJ1-6; D gene unclear. CDR3 size: 13 residues. Germline loops: CDR1 MNHNS, CDR2 SASEGT. V lost 10 bases, J lost 6 bases, and 13 bases lay in between. The CDR3: CAIEVLGNSPLHF. As DNA, the CDR3 is TGTGCCATCGAGGTTTTGGGTAATTCACCCCTCCACTTT.

The chain employs TRBV12-3 or TRBV12-4 and TRBJ1-4; D uncertain. CDR3 length equals 14 residues. V was shortened by 2 bases and J by 0 bases, with 4 bases between the two germline ends. This CDR3 reads CASSLLATNEKLFF. The CDR3 DNA follows: TGTGCCAGCAGTTTACTAGCAACTAATGAAAAACTGTTTTTT.

This clonotype came up many times. This chain connects TRBV5-1 to TRBJ1-1, with 7 bases matching TRBD1. This CDR3 is 14 amino acids long. The junction had 8 bases not matched to a gene; V was cut back by 4 bases and J by 5 bases. Per the germline V gene, CDR1 is SGHRS and CDR2 is YFSETQ. The CDR3 DNA sequence: TGCGCCAGCAGCCCAGGGACAGTGAGAACTGAAGCTTTCTTT. As protein: CASSPGTVRTEAFF.

There are many counts of this clonotype. The chain links TRBV7-8 to TRBJ2-2; 7 bases line up with TRBD1. The CDR3 covers 15 residues. Germline CDR1 is SGHVS and CDR2 is FQNEAQ. V lost 3 bases to trimming and J lost 6 bases; unmatched junction nucleotides: 7. CDR3 DNA sequence: TGTGCCAGCAGCTTCGAGACAGGGTGGGCCGGGGAGCTGTTTTTT. Encoded protein: CASSFETGWAGELFF.

This clonotype was counted between two and nine times. The chain recombines TRBV5-1 with TRBJ2-7; 9 bases match TRBD1. The CDR3 is 14 amino acids. Trimming took 4 bases from V and 6 from J; bases not matched to a gene: 8. Germline CDR1 and CDR2: SGHRS and YFSETQ. The CDR3, as DNA: TGCGCCAGCAGCCCGGGACAGGGTAGACGCGAGCAGTACTTC. Amino acid sequence: CASSPGQGRREQYF.

This clonotype was seen a handful of times. The chain employs TRBV12-3 or TRBV12-4 and TRBJ1-1; D unclear. Trimming shortened V by 5 bases and J by 3 bases, and 19 bases separated the two germline ends. This CDR3 comprises 16 residues. The CDR3 is CASSPETAAGYTEAFF. In DNA form, the CDR3 reads TGTGCCAGCAGTCCGGAAACGGCGGCCGGTTACACTGAAGCTTTCTTT.

In its sample, this clonotype was seen a few times. The CDR3 spells CASSLGLQKLERYNEQFF. The CDR3 DNA sequence: TGTGCCAGCAGCTTAGGGCTCCAGAAACTAGAGAGGTACAATGAGCAGTTCTTC. V and J are TRBV7-2 and TRBJ2-1, with a tentative D call TRBD2 (5 bases). Germline values: CDR1 SGHTA, CDR2 FQGNSA. The CDR3 spans 18 residues. Trimming stripped 1 base from V and 4 bases from J, with 20 bases between.

The chain carries TRBV7-9 and TRBJ2-5; TRBD1 is a possible D gene (6 bases). The CDR3 runs to 15 residues. V was trimmed by 5 bases and J by 5 bases, leaving 18 bases between them. Germline CDR1 and CDR2: SEHNR and FQNEAQ (reference sequence). The CDR3 protein is CASSQSVSGVETQYF. CDR3 nucleotide sequence: TGTGCCAGCAGCCAATCCGTGTCAGGGGTCGAGACCCAGTACTTC.

This clonotype was detected ten times or more. The rearrangement joins TRBV10-3 to TRBJ2-7; D is ambiguous. The CDR3 extends over 12 amino acids. Germline CDR1 is ENHRY and CDR2 is SYGVKD. The ends were cut back, 11 bases at V and 1 base at J, with 12 bases in the middle. CDR3 residues: CAVGGVSYEQYF. For the CDR3, the DNA is TGTGCCGTAGGTGGGGTTTCCTACGAGCAGTACTTC.

The V call is TRBV5-5, the J call TRBJ2-3; D is uncertain. CDR1 and CDR2 (germline): SGHKS, YYEKEE (reference sequence). V lost 0 bases and J 2 bases, leaving 16 bases between the germline ends. The CDR3 contains 17 residues. CDR3 sequence reads: CASSLEWAAPLTDTQYF. In DNA form, the CDR3 reads TGTGCCAGCAGCTTGGAATGGGCAGCACCGCTCACAGATACGCAGTATTTT.

This clonotype occurred many times. The J gene is TRBJ1-2, the V gene TRBV4-3; D ambiguous. V shed 0 bases and J shed 5 bases, with 13 bases lying between them. The V gene's germline CDR1 is LGHNA and CDR2 YSLEER. This CDR3 is 15 amino acids long. CDR3 protein: CASSQDYPGQYGYTF. As DNA, the CDR3 is TGCGCCAGCAGCCAAGATTATCCCGGGCAGTATGGCTACACCTTC.

A few counts support this clonotype. The rearrangement joins TRBV6-2 or TRBV6-3 to TRBJ2-1; 11 bases line up with TRBD2. The CDR3 is 17 residues long. J gave up 1 base and V 4 bases, and 6 bases lay outside the gene matches. Per germline, CDR1 MNHEY and CDR2 SVGEGT. The CDR3 region is CASSSTSGIRSYNEQFF. The CDR3 coding sequence is TGTGCCAGCAGTTCGACTAGCGGGATCCGTTCCTACAATGAGCAGTTCTTC.

The V and J genes are TRBV20-1 and TRBJ2-5, with 8 positions matching TRBD1. The length of the CDR3 is 12 residues. The V segment lost 8 bases and the J segment 2 bases; nucleotides outside the gene matches: 4. Germline V lookup: CDR1 DFQATT, CDR2 SNEGSKA (reference sequence). The CDR3 here is CSPRTGQETQYF. The CDR3 DNA reads TGCAGTCCCAGGACAGGGCAAGAGACCCAGTACTTC.

This clonotype appeared a few times. This rearrangement joins TRBV6-1 to TRBJ2-7; the match to TRBD2 covers 9 bases. Germline V CDR1 and CDR2: MNHNS, SASEGT. Losses at the gene ends were 7 bases for V and 3 bases for J; bases not matched to a gene: 10. This CDR3 is built from 15 residues. Here the CDR3 DNA reads TGTGCCAGCATTGACATGGGGACTAGCAACTACGAGCAGTACTTC. Protein sequence: CASIDMGTSNYEQYF.

This clonotype came up many times. The rearrangement links TRBV12-3 or TRBV12-4 to TRBJ2-1; the match to TRBD1 covers 9 bases. With 4 bases clipped from V and 8 bases from J, the junction kept 3 bases outside the gene matches. This CDR3 has 13 residues. CDR3 residues: CASSSDRGYEQFF. The DNA for the CDR3 is TGTGCCAGCAGTTCGGACAGGGGATATGAGCAGTTCTTC.